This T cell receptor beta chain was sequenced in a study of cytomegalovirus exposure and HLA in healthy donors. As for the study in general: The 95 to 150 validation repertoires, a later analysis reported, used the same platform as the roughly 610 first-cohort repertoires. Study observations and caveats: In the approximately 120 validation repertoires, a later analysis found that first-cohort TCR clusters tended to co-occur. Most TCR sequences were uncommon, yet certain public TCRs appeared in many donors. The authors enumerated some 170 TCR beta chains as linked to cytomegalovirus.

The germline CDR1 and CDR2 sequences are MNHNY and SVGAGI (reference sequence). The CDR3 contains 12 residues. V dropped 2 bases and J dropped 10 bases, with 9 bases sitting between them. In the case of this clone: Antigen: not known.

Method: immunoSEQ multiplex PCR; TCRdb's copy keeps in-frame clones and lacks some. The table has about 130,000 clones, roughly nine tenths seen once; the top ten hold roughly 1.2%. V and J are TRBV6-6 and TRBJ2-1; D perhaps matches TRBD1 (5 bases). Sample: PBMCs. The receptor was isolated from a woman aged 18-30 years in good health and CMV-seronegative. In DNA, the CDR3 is TGTGCCAGCAGTTACCTCGACAGAGAGCAGTTCTTC. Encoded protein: CASSYLDREQFF.